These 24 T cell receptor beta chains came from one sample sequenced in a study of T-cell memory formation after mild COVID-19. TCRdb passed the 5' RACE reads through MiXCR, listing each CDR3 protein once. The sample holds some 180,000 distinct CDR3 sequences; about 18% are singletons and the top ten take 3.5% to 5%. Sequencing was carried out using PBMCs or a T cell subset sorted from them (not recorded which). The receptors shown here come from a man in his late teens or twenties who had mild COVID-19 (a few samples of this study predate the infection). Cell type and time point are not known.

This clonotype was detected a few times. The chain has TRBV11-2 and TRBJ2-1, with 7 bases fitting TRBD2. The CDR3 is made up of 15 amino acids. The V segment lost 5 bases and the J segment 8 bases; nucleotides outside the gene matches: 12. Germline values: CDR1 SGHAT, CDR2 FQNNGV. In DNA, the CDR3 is TGTGCCAGCAGCCGCCTCCTCGCGGGGGACCATGAGCAGTTCTTC. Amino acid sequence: CASSRLLAGDHEQFF.

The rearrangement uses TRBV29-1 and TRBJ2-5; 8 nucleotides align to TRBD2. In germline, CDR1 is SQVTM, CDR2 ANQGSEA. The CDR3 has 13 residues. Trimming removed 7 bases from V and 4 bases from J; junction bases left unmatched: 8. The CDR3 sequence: CSAAGTSLETQYF. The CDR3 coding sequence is TGCAGCGCAGCCGGGACTAGTTTAGAGACCCAGTACTTC.

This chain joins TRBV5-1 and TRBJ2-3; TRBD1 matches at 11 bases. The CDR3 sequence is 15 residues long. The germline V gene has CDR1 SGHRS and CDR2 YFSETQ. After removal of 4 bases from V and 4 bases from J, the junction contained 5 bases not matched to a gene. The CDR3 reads CASSTPGQGADTQYF. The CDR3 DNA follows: TGCGCCAGCAGCACACCGGGACAGGGGGCAGATACGCAGTATTTT.

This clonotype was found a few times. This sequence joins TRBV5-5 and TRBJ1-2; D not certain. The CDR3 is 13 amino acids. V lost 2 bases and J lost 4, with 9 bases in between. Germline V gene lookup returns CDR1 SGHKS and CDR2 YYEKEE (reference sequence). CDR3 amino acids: CASSFEPGYGYTF. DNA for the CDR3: TGTGCCAGCAGCTTCGAGCCGGGCTATGGCTACACCTTC.

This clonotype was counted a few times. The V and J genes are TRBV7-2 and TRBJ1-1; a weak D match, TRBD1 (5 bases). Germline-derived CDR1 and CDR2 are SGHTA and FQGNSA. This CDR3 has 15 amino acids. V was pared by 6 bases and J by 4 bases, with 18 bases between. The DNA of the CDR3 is TGTGCCAGCAGGACCTGGGCAGGGTTCGCCACTGAAGCTTTCTTT. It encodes CASRTWAGFATEAFF.

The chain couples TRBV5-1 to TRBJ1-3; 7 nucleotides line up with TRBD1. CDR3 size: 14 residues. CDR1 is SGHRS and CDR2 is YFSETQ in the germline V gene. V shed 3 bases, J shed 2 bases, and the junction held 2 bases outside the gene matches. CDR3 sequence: CASSSTGTGNTIYF. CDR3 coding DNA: TGCGCCAGCAGCTCGACAGGGACTGGAAACACCATATATTTT.

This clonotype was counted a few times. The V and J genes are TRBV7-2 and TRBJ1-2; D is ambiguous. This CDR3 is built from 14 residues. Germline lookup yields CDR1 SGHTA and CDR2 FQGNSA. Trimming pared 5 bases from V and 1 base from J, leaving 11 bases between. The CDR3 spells CASSARHINYGYTF. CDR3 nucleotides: TGTGCCAGCAGCGCGAGGCACATTAACTATGGCTACACCTTC.

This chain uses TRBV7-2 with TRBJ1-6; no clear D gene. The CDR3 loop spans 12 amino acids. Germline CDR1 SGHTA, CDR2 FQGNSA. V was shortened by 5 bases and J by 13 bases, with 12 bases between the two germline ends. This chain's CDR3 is CASSILVGPLHF. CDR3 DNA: TGTGCCAGCAGCATCCTTGTGGGCCCCCTCCACTTT.

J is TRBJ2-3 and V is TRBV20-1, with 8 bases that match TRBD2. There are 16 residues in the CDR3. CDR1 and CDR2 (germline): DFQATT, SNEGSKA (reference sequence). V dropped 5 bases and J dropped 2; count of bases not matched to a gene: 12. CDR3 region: CSARTGGGIITDTQYF. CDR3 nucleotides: TGCAGTGCTCGAACCGGGGGGGGGATTATCACAGATACGCAGTATTTT.

Here the CDR3 reads CASSVSLGKRYETQYF. The CDR3 nucleotides read TGTGCCAGCAGCGTATCCCTGGGGAAGCGGTATGAGACCCAGTACTTC. The chain is built from TRBV9 and TRBJ2-5; maybe TRBD2 (5 bases). The CDR3 spans 16 residues. Trimming cost V 1 base and J 5 bases, with 18 bases left between them. Germline V gives CDR1 SGDLS, CDR2 YYNGEE.

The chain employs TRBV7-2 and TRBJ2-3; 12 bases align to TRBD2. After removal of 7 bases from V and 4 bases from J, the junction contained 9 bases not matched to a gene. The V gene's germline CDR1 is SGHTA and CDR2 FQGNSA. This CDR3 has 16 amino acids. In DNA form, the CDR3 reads TGTGCCAGCAACCCTAGCGGGGGGGCATTGGCAGATACGCAGTATTTT. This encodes CASNPSGGALADTQYF.

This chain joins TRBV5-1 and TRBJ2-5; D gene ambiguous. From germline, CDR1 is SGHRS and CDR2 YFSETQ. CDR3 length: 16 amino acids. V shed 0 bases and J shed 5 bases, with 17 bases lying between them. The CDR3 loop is CASSLATGIAWETQYF. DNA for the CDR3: TGCGCCAGCAGCTTGGCCACTGGCATAGCCTGGGAGACCCAGTACTTC.

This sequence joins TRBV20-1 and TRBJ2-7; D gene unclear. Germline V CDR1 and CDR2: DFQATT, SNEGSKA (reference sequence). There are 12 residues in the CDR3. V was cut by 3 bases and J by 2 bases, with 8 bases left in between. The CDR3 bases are TGCAGTGCTAGTTCCGACACCTACGAGCAGTACTTC. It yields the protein CSASSDTYEQYF.

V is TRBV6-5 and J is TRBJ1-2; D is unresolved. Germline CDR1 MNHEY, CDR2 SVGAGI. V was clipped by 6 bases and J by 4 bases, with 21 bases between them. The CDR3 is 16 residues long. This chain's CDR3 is CASSYVGQGLGYGYTF. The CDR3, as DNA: TGTGCCAGCAGCTACGTGGGCCAAGGATTGGGCTATGGCTACACCTTC.

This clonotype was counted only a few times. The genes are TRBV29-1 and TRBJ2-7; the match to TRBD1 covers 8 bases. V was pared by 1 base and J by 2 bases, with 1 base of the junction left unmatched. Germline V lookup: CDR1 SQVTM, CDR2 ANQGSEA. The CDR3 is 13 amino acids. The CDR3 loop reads CSVEGTGTYEQYF. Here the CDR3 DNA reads TGCAGCGTTGAAGGGACAGGGACCTACGAGCAGTACTTC.

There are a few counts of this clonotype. The CDR3 DNA reads as TGTGCCAGCAGCGAGGCCGTAAATGAAAAACTGTTTTTT. Translated: CASSEAVNEKLFF. The J gene is TRBJ1-4, the V gene TRBV7-9; D is ambiguous. The V end lost 5 bases, the J end lost 5 bases, and 9 bases lay between the germline ends. The V gene's germline CDR1 is SEHNR and CDR2 FQNEAQ (reference sequence). This CDR3 spans 13 amino acids.

CDR3 residues: CASSQDDRATDTQYF. CDR3 coding DNA: TGCGCCAGCAGCCAAGACGACAGGGCCACAGATACGCAGTATTTT. This chain joins TRBV4-1 and TRBJ2-3, with 7 bases aligning to TRBD1. Germline V gives CDR1 MGHRA, CDR2 YSYEKL. CDR3 length: 15 residues. After removal of 0 bases from V and 2 bases from J, the junction contained 2 bases not matched to a gene.

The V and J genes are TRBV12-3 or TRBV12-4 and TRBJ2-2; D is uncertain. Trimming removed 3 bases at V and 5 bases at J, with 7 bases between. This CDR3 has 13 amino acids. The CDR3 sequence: CASSFIATGELFF. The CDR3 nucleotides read TGTGCCAGCAGTTTCATAGCAACCGGGGAGCTGTTTTTT.

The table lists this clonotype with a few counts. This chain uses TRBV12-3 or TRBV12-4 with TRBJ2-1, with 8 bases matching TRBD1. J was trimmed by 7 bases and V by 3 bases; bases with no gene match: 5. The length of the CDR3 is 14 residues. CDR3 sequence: CASSFMGQVNEQFF. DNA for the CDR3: TGTGCCAGCAGTTTCATGGGACAGGTTAATGAGCAGTTCTTC.

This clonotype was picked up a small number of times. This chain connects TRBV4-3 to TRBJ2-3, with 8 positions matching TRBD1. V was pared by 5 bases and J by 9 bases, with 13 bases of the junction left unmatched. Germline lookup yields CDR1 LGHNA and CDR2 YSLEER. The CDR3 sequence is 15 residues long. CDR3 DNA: TGCGCCAGCAGCTCCTTGGACAGGGAGACACGGACGCAGTATTTT. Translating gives CASSSLDRETRTQYF.

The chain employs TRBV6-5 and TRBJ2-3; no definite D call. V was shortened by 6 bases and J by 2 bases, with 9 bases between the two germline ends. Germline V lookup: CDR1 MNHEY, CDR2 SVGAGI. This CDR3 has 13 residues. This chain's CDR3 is CASRGISTDTQYF. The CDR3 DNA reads TGTGCCAGCAGGGGGATCTCCACAGATACGCAGTATTTT.

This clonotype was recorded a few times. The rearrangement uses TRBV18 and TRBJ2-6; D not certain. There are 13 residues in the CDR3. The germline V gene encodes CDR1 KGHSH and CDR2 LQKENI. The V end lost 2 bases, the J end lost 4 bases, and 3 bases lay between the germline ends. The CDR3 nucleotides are TGTGCCAGCTCACCAGACGGGGCCAACGTCCTGACTTTC. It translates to CASSPDGANVLTF. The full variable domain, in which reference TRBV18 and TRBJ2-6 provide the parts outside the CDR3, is NAGVMQNPRHLVRRRGQEARLRCSPMKGHSHVYWYRQLPEEGLKFMVYLQKENIIDESGMPKERFSAEFPKEGPSILRIQQVVRGDSAAYFCASSPDGANVLTFGAGSRLTVL.

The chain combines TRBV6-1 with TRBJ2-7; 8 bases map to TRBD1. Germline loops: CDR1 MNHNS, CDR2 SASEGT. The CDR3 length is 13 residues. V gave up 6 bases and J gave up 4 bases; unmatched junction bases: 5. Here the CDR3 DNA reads TGTGCCAGCAGGGCAGGGGGCGGTTACGAGCAGTACGTC. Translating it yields CASRAGGGYEQYV.

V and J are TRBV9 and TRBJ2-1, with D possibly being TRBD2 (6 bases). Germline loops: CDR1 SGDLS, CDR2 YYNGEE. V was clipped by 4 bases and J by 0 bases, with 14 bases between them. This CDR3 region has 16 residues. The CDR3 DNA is TGTGCCAGCAGCTCTCTAGCGCCCAGCTCCTACAATGAGCAGTTCTTC. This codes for CASSSLAPSSYNEQFF.